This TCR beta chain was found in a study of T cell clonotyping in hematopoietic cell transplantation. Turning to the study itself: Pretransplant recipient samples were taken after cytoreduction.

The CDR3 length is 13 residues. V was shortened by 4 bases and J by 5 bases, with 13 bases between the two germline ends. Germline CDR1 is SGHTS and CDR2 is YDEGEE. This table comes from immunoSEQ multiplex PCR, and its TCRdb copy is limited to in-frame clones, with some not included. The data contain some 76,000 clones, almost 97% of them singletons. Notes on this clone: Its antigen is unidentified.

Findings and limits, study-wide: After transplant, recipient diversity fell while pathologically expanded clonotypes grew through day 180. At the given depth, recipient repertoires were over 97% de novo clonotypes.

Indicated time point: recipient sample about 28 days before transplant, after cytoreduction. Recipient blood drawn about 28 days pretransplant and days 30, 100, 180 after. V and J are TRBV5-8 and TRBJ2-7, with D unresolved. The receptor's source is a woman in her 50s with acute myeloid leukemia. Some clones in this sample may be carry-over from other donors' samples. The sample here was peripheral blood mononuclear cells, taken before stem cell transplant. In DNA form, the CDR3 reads TGTGCCAGCAGCAATCGAGACCCTAACGAGCAGTACTTC. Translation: CASSNRDPNEQYF. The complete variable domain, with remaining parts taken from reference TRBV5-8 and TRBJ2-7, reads EAGVTQSPTHLIKTRGQQATLRCSPISGHTSVYWYQQALGLGLQFLLWYDEGEERNRGNFPPRFSGRQFPNYSSELNVNALELEDSALYLCASSNRDPNEQYFGPGTRLTVT.